This T cell receptor (beta chain) is from a study of blood T cell repertoires in COVID-19. Whole-study context: COVID-19 samples collected from the United States, Italy and Spain covered acute and convalescent phases. The analysed material was cDNA or gDNA that came from T cells, B-cell-depleted T cells, or PBMCs.

The CDR3 contains 13 residues. The ends were cut back, 2 bases at V and 7 bases at J, with 9 bases in the middle. Germline V gene sequence: CDR1 SGHTS, CDR2 YDEGEE. Authors' methods: Amplification of reference gene primers was used by the study to estimate nucleated cell counts. Generated by immunoSEQ multiplex PCR, the TCRdb table keeps only in-frame clones and is missing some. V, J and clone size are taken as reported in that table, and D and trimming were inferred from the DNA itself. The table lists fewer than 300,000 clones, about 85% of them singletons. Followed longitudinally, the Seattle patients had been enrolled during active infection.

Sequences were obtained from peripheral blood. The chain recombines TRBV5-8 with TRBJ1-4; D is perhaps TRBD1 (6 bases). The TCR comes from a human donor with COVID-19, enrolled during active disease. The donor label of this sample is uncertain. CDR3: CASSFRGTEKLFF. In DNA form, the CDR3 reads TGTGCCAGCAGCTTCAGGGGAACTGAAAAACTGTTTTTT.